This T cell receptor (beta chain) is drawn from a study of blood T cell repertoires in COVID-19. Study background: The study drew acute and convalescent COVID-19 samples from the United States, Italy and Spain. In each case, the material was cDNA or gDNA derived from T cells, B-cell-depleted T cells, or PBMCs.

Trimming took 1 base from V and 7 from J, leaving 13 bases between them. The germline gives CDR1 LGHDT, CDR2 YNNKEL (reference sequence). The CDR3 sequence is 14 residues long. In the original workflow: How many nucleated cells were present was estimated from reference gene primer amplification. Measured with immunoSEQ multiplex PCR; TCRdb has only the in-frame clones, and not every one. V and J calls and clone size are given by that table; D and trimming were obtained from the DNA. The table records tens of thousands of clones, roughly 83% of them present only once. Sequencing input: peripheral blood. The TCR was taken from a man at least 80 years old with acute or convalescent COVID-19. This chain connects TRBV3-1 (or the pseudogene TRBV3-2) to TRBJ1-1; no reliable D call. The CDR3 coding sequence is TGTGCCAGCAGCCAAGGTCAGGCCGATCTTGAAGCTTTCTTT. Its translation is CASSQGQADLEAFF.